The text below deals with one TCR beta chain. CDR1 is SNHLY, CDR2 FYNNEI, per germline. CDR3 length: 12 amino acids. V trimming: 7 bases; J trimming: 5 bases; junction bases outside the gene matches: 3. The method was immunoSEQ multiplex PCR; TCRdb's version includes in-frame clones alone and lacks a portion of them. In the table there are roughly 100,000 clones, 80% to 90% of which are singletons. The source of the sample is a study of OX40 agonist ivuxolimab in advanced cancers. As for the study in general: Patients enrolled in dose escalation were diagnosed with hepatocellular carcinoma, melanoma, renal cell or head and neck cancer. Three patients responded partially, comprising one with hepatocellular carcinoma and two with cutaneous melanoma.

The sequence was obtained from an adult with an advanced solid tumor such as melanoma, head and neck, liver or kidney cancer. V and J are TRBV2 and TRBJ2-5; 8 bases fit TRBD2. Material: CD4+ or CD8+ T cells sorted from blood, obtained in a trial of the OX40 agonist ivuxolimab. CDR3 in amino acids: CASKTSAETQYF. The CDR3 DNA is TGTGCCAGCAAGACTAGCGCGGAGACCCAGTACTTC. The variable domain in full, with the rest retrieved from reference TRBV2 and TRBJ2-5, is EPEVTQTPSHQVTQMGQEVILRCVPISNHLYFYWYRQILGQKVEFLVSFYNNEISEKSEIFDDQFSVERPDGSNFTLKIRSTKLEDSAMYFCASKTSAETQYFGPGTRLLVL.